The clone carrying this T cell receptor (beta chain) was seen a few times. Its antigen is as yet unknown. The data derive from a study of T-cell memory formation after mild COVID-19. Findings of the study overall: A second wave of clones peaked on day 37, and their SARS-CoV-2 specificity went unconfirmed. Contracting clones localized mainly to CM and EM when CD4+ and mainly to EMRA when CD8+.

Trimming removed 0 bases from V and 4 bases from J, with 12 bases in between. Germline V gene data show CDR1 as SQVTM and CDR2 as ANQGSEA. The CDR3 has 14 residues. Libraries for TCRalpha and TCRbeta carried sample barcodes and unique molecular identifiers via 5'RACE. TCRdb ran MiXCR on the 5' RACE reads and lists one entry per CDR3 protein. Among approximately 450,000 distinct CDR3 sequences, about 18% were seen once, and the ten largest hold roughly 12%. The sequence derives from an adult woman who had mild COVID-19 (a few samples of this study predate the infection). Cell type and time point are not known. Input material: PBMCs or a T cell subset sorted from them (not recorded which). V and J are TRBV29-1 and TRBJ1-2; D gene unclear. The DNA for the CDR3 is TGCAGCGTTGAAGATTCGGGCAGGCCCTATGGCTACACCTTC. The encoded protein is CSVEDSGRPYGYTF. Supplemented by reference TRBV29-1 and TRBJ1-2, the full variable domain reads SAVISQKPSRDICQRGTSLTIQCQVDSQVTMMFWYRQQPGQSLTLIATANQGSEATYESGFVIDKFPISRPNLTFSTLTVSNMSPEDSSIYLCSVEDSGRPYGYTFGSGTRLTVV.